A single sample is the source of the 27 T cell receptor beta chains below, sequenced in a study of shared clonotypes between healthy human individuals. Clones were sequenced by immunoSEQ multiplex PCR, and TCRdb holds only the in-frame ones, with some missing. The data show around 2.1 million clones, approximately 94% seen once. Positively selected for CCR7, the CD45RO-negative cells used as naive CD8 cells excluded terminally differentiated effector memory CD45RA+ cells. Sequenced material: naive CD8+ T cells from PBMCs. The origin of the receptors is a man aged 18 to 29 in good health. Some clones in this sample may be carry-over from other donors' samples.

The chain uses TRBV27 and TRBJ2-2, with 9 bases that match TRBD1. CDR1 is MNHEY, CDR2 SMNVEV, per germline (reference sequence). Trimming removed 2 bases from V and 7 bases from J; junction bases left unmatched: 5. This CDR3 region has 15 residues. The CDR3 region is CASSLQGQGNGELFF. The CDR3 DNA follows: TGTGCCAGCAGTTTACAGGGACAGGGTAACGGGGAGCTGTTTTTT.

J is TRBJ1-5 and V is TRBV19, with D perhaps matching TRBD1 (5 bases). Per the germline V gene, CDR1 is LNHDA and CDR2 is SQIVND (reference sequence). The CDR3 consists of 15 residues. With 2 bases removed from V and 5 bases from J, the gap between germline ends came to 13 bases. The CDR3 DNA is TGTGCCAGTAGTATATTCGGGGGATTGGATCAGCCCCAGCATTTT. The encoded protein is CASSIFGGLDQPQHF.

The chain carries TRBV9 and TRBJ1-3, with 7 bases identical to TRBD1. Germline CDR1 is SGDLS and CDR2 is YYNGEE. The CDR3 is made up of 15 amino acids. V gave up 5 bases and J gave up 4 bases; unmatched junction bases: 9. The CDR3 loop reads CASSETGSPGNTIYF. The CDR3 nucleotides read TGTGCCAGCAGTGAGACAGGGAGTCCCGGAAACACCATATATTTT. The whole variable domain, remainder taken from reference TRBV9 and TRBJ1-3, is DSGVTQTPKHLITATGQRVTLRCSPRSGDLSVYWYQQSLDQGLQFLIQYYNGEERAKGNILERFSAQQFPDLHSELNLSSLELGDSALYFCASSETGSPGNTIYFGEGSWLTVV.

This clone was observed a few times. The chain joins TRBV30 to TRBJ1-2, with 10 bases matching TRBD1. V shed 3 bases, J shed 11 bases, and the junction held 6 bases outside the gene matches. The CDR3 consists of 12 residues. Germline V CDR1 and CDR2: GTSNPN, SVGIG (reference sequence). This CDR3 reads CAWSLWTGGYTF. The CDR3 nucleotides read TGTGCCTGGAGCCTTTGGACAGGGGGGTACACCTTC.

This clone was picked up one time. This sample includes further DNA sequences coding for the same CDR3. The V and J genes are TRBV27 and TRBJ2-6; possible D gene TRBD2, 6 bases. The V and J ends lost 2 bases and 4 bases respectively, with 9 bases between them. CDR1 and CDR2 from the germline V gene are MNHEY and SMNVEV (reference sequence). CDR3 length: 15 residues. Here the CDR3 DNA reads TGTGCCAGCAGTTTACGCGGGGCAGGGGCCAACGTCCTGACTTTC. Amino acids: CASSLRGAGANVLTF.

In nucleotides, the CDR3 is TGTGCCAGCAGCGTAGAGGTGGCAGATACGCAGTATTTT. Encoded protein: CASSVEVADTQYF. This chain connects TRBV9 to TRBJ2-3; D not resolved. Germline CDR1 and CDR2: SGDLS and YYNGEE. Trimming removed 0 bases from V and 4 bases from J, with 6 bases in between. The CDR3 consists of 13 residues.

The chain is built from TRBV15 and TRBJ2-7, with 8 positions matching TRBD1. Germline V gene lookup returns CDR1 LNHNV and CDR2 YYDKDF (reference sequence). The V and J ends lost 0 bases and 3 bases, in that order; junction bases with no gene match: 4. The CDR3 runs 15 residues. Here the CDR3 reads CATSREQGGNYEQYF. CDR3 DNA sequence: TGTGCCACCAGCAGAGAACAGGGGGGAAACTACGAGCAGTACTTC.

The chain joins TRBV6-5 to TRBJ1-1, with 7 bases aligning to TRBD1. With V trimmed by 7 bases and J by 4 bases, 12 bases remained unmatched. CDR3 length: 15 amino acids. The germline CDR1 and CDR2 sequences are MNHEY and SVGAGI. CDR3 protein: CASKTRQGEATEAFF. DNA of the CDR3: TGTGCCAGCAAAACAAGACAGGGTGAGGCCACTGAAGCTTTCTTT.

CDR3 amino acids: CASSDSTRAPKGYTF. For the CDR3, the DNA is TGTGCCAGCAGTGACTCGACCCGGGCCCCTAAAGGCTACACCTTC. V is TRBV6-4 and J is TRBJ1-2; D gene uncertain. Trimming removed 0 bases at V and 8 bases at J, with 16 bases between. Germline values: CDR1 MRHNA, CDR2 SNTAGT. The CDR3 is 15 residues long.

This rearrangement joins TRBV7-8 to TRBJ1-2; 7 nucleotides agree with TRBD1. V was pared by 4 bases and J by 8 bases, with 16 bases of the junction left unmatched. The CDR3 is made up of 16 amino acids. Germline CDR1 SGHVS, CDR2 FQNEAQ. Written as DNA, the CDR3 is TGTGCCAGCAGCTACGCGACAGGGAGGCCTAAAGGGGGCTACACCTTC. It specifies CASSYATGRPKGGYTF.

The chain carries TRBV10-1 and TRBJ2-2; D is undetermined. Germline CDR1 reads WNHNN; CDR2 reads SYGVQD (reference sequence). This CDR3 is 17 amino acids long. The V end lost 1 base, the J end lost 7 bases, and 19 bases lay between the germline ends. The CDR3 DNA is TGCGCCAGCAGTGAGTTGGCGTTCCACTGGTCCAGCGGGGAGCTGTTTTTT. It yields the protein CASSELAFHWSSGELFF.

V is TRBV19 and J is TRBJ2-3; 10 nucleotides agree with TRBD2. The CDR3 is 17 amino acids. V shed 3 bases and J 3 bases; nucleotides not matched to a gene: 9. Germline assignment: CDR1 LNHDA and CDR2 SQIVND (reference sequence). In nucleotides, the CDR3 is TGTGCCAGTAGTATGGAAGCTAGCGGGAGTAGGACAGATACGCAGTATTTT. Residues: CASSMEASGSRTDTQYF.

The chain carries TRBV6-5 and TRBJ1-2; D may be TRBD1 (5 bases). The V end was cut by 4 bases, the J end by 8 bases, with 17 bases between. The germline CDR1 and CDR2 sequences are MNHEY and SVGAGI. There are 14 residues in the CDR3. Written as DNA, the CDR3 is TGTGCCAGCAGTTTCACCCCCGGACGGGGGGGCTACACCTTC. Translation: CASSFTPGRGGYTF.

This chain links TRBV7-9 with TRBJ1-4; the match to TRBD1 covers 7 bases. With 3 bases clipped from V and 7 bases from J, the junction kept 8 bases outside the gene matches. The CDR3 sequence is 15 residues long. CDR1 and CDR2 from the germline V gene are SEHNR and FQNEAQ (reference sequence). CDR3 amino acids: CASSFTGAGGEKLFF. CDR3 nucleotide sequence: TGTGCCAGCAGCTTTACAGGGGCCGGAGGTGAAAAACTGTTTTTT. Full variable domain (rest looked up from reference TRBV7-9 and TRBJ1-4): DTGVSQNPRHKITKRGQNVTFRCDPISEHNRLYWYRQTLGQGPEFLTYFQNEAQLEKSRLLSDRFSAERPKGSFSTLEIQRTEQGDSAMYLCASSFTGAGGEKLFFGSGTQLSVL.

The gene calls are TRBV28 and TRBJ2-7, with D possibly TRBD1 on 6 matching bases. The CDR3 is made up of 16 amino acids. Deletions cut 6 bases from V and 0 bases from J, with 18 bases between. Germline CDR1 reads MDHEN; CDR2 reads SYDVKM. The CDR3 here is CASRNPRTVISYEQYF. CDR3 nucleotide sequence: TGTGCCAGCAGGAACCCCCGGACAGTCATCTCCTACGAGCAGTACTTC.

The chain recombines TRBV2 with TRBJ1-4; TRBD1 agrees at 7 bases. The V gene end was trimmed by 2 bases and the J gene end by 5 bases; junction bases not matched to a gene: 5. This CDR3 has 15 residues. CDR1 and CDR2 from the germline V gene are SNHLY and FYNNEI. The CDR3 DNA is TGTGCCAGCAGTGAAAGGGGCAGGGGGAATGAAAAACTGTTTTTT. This codes for CASSERGRGNEKLFF.

The genes are TRBV15 and TRBJ2-1; D is ambiguous. CDR1 and CDR2 (germline): LNHNV, YYDKDF (reference sequence). The CDR3 consists of 15 residues. V lost 0 bases, J lost 11 bases, and 17 bases lay in between. CDR3 bases: TGTGCCACCAGCAGAGATCTCAGCTTCTCTTCGAAGCAGTTCTTC. It yields the protein CATSRDLSFSSKQFF.

V gene TRBV18 combines with J gene TRBJ2-7; no clear D gene. The CDR3 runs 14 residues. Germline assignment: CDR1 KGHSH and CDR2 LQKENI. Deletions cut 0 bases from V and 0 bases from J, with 6 bases between. The CDR3 region has the DNA TGTGCCAGCTCACCACCAGAGTTCTCCTACGAGCAGTACTTC. This gives the protein CASSPPEFSYEQYF.

J is TRBJ2-2 and V is TRBV4-2; 11 bases are shared with TRBD2. CDR3 length equals 17 residues. J was trimmed by 8 bases and V by 2 bases; bases with no gene match: 10. Germline CDR1 is LGHNA and CDR2 is YNFKEQ. The CDR3 nucleotides read TGTGCCAGCAGCCAAAGTAGCGGGAGGGCCTTCAAGGGGGAGCTGTTTTTT. This encodes CASSQSSGRAFKGELFF.

This chain connects TRBV9 to TRBJ1-5; D might be TRBD1 (6 bases). V dropped 4 bases and J dropped 4 bases, with 15 bases sitting between them. This CDR3 is built from 15 residues. Germline V gene data show CDR1 as SGDLS and CDR2 as YYNGEE. Written as DNA, the CDR3 is TGTGCCAGCAGCCCAACTCAGGGGTTGAATCAGCCCCAGCATTTT. It is translated as CASSPTQGLNQPQHF.

This sequence joins TRBV2 and TRBJ1-2; D remains ambiguous. CDR1 is SNHLY and CDR2 is FYNNEI in the germline V gene. With 3 bases removed from V and 2 bases from J, the gap between germline ends came to 7 bases. CDR3 size: 13 residues. The CDR3 is CASSDRPNYGYTF. CDR3 bases: TGTGCCAGCAGTGACAGGCCGAACTATGGCTACACCTTC.

This clone was detected once. This chain connects TRBV10-3 to TRBJ2-5; 8 positions agree with TRBD2. The CDR3 extends over 16 amino acids. Germline CDR1 ENHRY, CDR2 SYGVKD. After removal of 0 bases from V and 1 base from J, the junction contained 4 bases not matched to a gene. The CDR3 here is CAISESAGGPQETQYF. The CDR3 DNA is TGTGCCATCAGTGAGTCGGCGGGAGGTCCCCAAGAGACCCAGTACTTC.

The sample holds a few counts of this clone. This sequence joins TRBV30 and TRBJ2-7; D not certain. Germline CDR1 GTSNPN, CDR2 SVGIG (reference sequence). V lost 5 bases to trimming and J lost 5 bases, with 13 bases between them. The CDR3 extends over 12 amino acids. CDR3 DNA sequence: TGTGCCTGGTCCGAGGAGAACGACGAGCAGTACTTC. Residues: CAWSEENDEQYF.

The J gene is TRBJ2-6, the V gene TRBV27; D remains ambiguous. The CDR3 contains 15 residues. V lost 5 bases and J lost 1, with 9 bases in between. Germline V gene data show CDR1 as MNHEY and CDR2 as SMNVEV (reference sequence). The CDR3 DNA reads as TGTGCCAGCAGTCCTTTTACGTCTGGGGCCAACGTCCTGACTTTC. Amino acid sequence: CASSPFTSGANVLTF.

CDR3 sequence reads: CASSYPLEATNEKLFF. In nucleotides, the CDR3 is TGTGCCAGCAGCTACCCCTTGGAGGCAACTAATGAAAAACTGTTTTTT. The chain couples TRBV7-9 to TRBJ1-4, with D unresolved. Per germline, CDR1 SEHNR and CDR2 FQNEAQ (reference sequence). V shed 4 bases and J shed 0 bases, with 12 bases lying between them. The CDR3 runs 16 residues. Drawing the rest from reference TRBV7-9 and TRBJ1-4, the complete variable domain is DTGVSQNPRHKITKRGQNVTFRCDPISEHNRLYWYRQTLGQGPEFLTYFQNEAQLEKSRLLSDRFSAERPKGSFSTLEIQRTEQGDSAMYLCASSYPLEATNEKLFFGSGTQLSVL.

V is TRBV12-5 and J is TRBJ1-2, with D unclear. The CDR3 covers 14 residues. V gave up 4 bases and J gave up 6 bases, with 15 bases separating them. Germline values: CDR1 LGHNT, CDR2 FRNRAP. The CDR3 here is CASGSGSASDGYTF. CDR3 DNA sequence: TGTGCTAGTGGTTCGGGCAGTGCCTCGGATGGCTACACCTTC.

This chain connects TRBV7-6 to TRBJ1-2; 7 bases are shared with TRBD1. V gave up 1 base and J gave up 3 bases; unmatched junction bases: 5. The length of the CDR3 is 15 residues. Germline CDR1 and CDR2: SGHVS and FNYEAQ. CDR3 sequence (DNA): TGTGCCAGCAGCTTAGGGGGGACAGATTACTATGGCTACACCTTC. Amino acids: CASSLGGTDYYGYTF.